This TCR beta chain was documented in a study of blood T cells in healthy people across ages. Overall study: Template-switching capture recovered about one barcoded beta molecule per two T cells. Study-wide findings and caveats: The lack of PBMC sorting stopped any conclusive naive versus antigen-experienced comparison. The unknown donor CMV status may have confounded expanded clonotype changes.

This clonotype was seen more than once but under ten times. Its antigen is currently unknown. Sample-barcoded 5' priming and a J-beta primer mix drove a second PCR of about 6 to 11 cycles. MiXCR, applied by TCRdb to the 5' RACE reads, yields one record per CDR3 protein. The repertoire holds about 1,500,000 distinct CDR3 sequences, with around 39% as singletons. The CDR3 totals 10 residues. Germline lookup yields CDR1 DFQATT and CDR2 SNEGSKA (reference sequence). V was cut by 5 bases and J by 9 bases, with 11 bases left in between. The amount of total RNA extracted per sample was at least 6 micrograms. This clonotype was sampled from a woman between 18 and 29 years old in good health. The V call is TRBV20-1, the J call TRBJ2-7; possible D gene TRBD2, 5 bases. The sample comprised blood. The CDR3 loop reads CSAEGFGQYF. CDR3 DNA sequence: TGCAGTGCTGAGGGATTTGGGCAGTACTTC.